Reported below is one T cell receptor beta chain. Its antigen is currently unknown. Germline CDR1 reads SGHVS; CDR2 reads FNYEAQ. Trimming cost V 2 bases and J 5 bases, with 12 bases left between them. The CDR3 contains 14 residues. Described time point: patch test 2, 6 weeks after DPC sensitization. Treatment indicated: therapeutic diphenylcyclopropenone sensitization with weekly scalp DPC. Non-pregnant alopecia patients aged 18 to 70, suitable for DPC therapy. The data belong to a study of human T cells and chemical hapten exposure. The overall study: Read at 6 days, the patch tests placed 0.01% DPC on the upper back.

Points from the study as a whole: Unchanged with DPC sensitization were TCRs above 1 in 1000 frequency. Positive correlation was observed between PT1 expanded TCR counts and patch test score.

TCRdb independently ran MiXCR on the RACE reads; one entry per CDR3 protein. The sample includes over 70,000 distinct CDR3 sequences, 11% of them seen just once. The chain recombines TRBV7-6 with TRBJ2-5; tentative D call: TRBD1 (5 bases). This TCR came from a man aged 18 to 29 with alopecia areata. Some clones in this sample may be carry-over from other donors' samples. The sample here was whole blood, taken in connection with sensitization to the hapten diphenylcyclopropenone (DPC). The CDR3 DNA reads as TGTGCCAGCAGCTTACACTTGGGGCATGAGACCCAGTACTTC. This encodes CASSLHLGHETQYF.